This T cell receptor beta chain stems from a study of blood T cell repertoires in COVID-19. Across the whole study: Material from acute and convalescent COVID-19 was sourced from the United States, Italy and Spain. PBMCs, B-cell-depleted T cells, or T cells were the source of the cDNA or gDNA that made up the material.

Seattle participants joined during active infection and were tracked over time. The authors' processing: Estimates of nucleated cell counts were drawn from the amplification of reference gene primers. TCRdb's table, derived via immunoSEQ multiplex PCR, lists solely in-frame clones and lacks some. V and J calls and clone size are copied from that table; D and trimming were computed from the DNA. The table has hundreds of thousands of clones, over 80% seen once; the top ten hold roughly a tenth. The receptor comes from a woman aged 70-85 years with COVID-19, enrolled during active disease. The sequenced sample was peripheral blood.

The CDR3: CASSQEYRTGGYGYTF. The DNA for the CDR3 is TGCGCCAGCAGCCAAGAGTACCGGACAGGGGGCTATGGCTACACCTTC. This chain links TRBV4-1 with TRBJ1-2, with 10 bases lining up with TRBD1. Germline CDR1 MGHRA, CDR2 YSYEKL. The J segment lost 4 bases and the V segment lost 0 bases, leaving 5 bases of the junction unmatched. The CDR3 is 16 residues long.